This TCR beta chain was captured by sequencing in a study of cytomegalovirus exposure and HLA in healthy donors. General study findings and limits: The study labeled 150 or so TCR beta chains cytomegalovirus-associated. A later analysis appeared to link common viral pathogens to several of the most significant clusters. Solely CMV serostatus was available to characterize immune exposure.

Germline CDR1 is SGHKS and CDR2 is YYEKEE (reference sequence). With 1 base removed from V and 7 bases from J, the gap between germline ends came to 15 bases. The CDR3 is 16 amino acids. Of note for this clone: Its antigen remains unknown.

60 Vbeta and 13 Jbeta primers were used in PCR. The assay was immunoSEQ multiplex PCR, and TCRdb's table has in-frame clones only and misses some. This table holds a few hundred thousand clones, about 80% found once. Each donor's status was that of a healthy bone marrow donor. The sequence was obtained from a girl aged 2-10 years in good health and CMV-seronegative. Sequencing was carried out using PBMCs. This rearrangement joins TRBV5-5 to TRBJ1-6; D call uncertain. This CDR3 is CASSLYSNTRNSPLHF. In DNA form, the CDR3 reads TGTGCCAGCAGCTTGTACAGCAACACCCGGAATTCACCCCTCCACTTT.